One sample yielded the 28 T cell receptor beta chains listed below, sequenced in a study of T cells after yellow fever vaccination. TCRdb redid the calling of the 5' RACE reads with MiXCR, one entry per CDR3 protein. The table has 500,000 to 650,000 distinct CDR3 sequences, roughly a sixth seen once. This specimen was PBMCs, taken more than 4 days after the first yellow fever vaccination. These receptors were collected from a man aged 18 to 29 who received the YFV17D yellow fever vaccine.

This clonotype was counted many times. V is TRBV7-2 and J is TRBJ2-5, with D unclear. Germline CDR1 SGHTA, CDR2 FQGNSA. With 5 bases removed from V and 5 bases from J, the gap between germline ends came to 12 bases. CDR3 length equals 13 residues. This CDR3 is CASSRPSEETQYF. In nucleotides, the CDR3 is TGTGCCAGCAGCCGGCCCAGCGAGGAGACCCAGTACTTC. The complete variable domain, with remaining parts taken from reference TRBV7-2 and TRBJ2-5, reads GAGVSQSPSNKVTEKGKDVELRCDPISGHTALYWYRQSLGQGLEFLIYFQGNSAPDKSGLPSDRFSAERTGGSVSTLTIQRTQQEDSAVYLCASSRPSEETQYFGPGTRLLVL.

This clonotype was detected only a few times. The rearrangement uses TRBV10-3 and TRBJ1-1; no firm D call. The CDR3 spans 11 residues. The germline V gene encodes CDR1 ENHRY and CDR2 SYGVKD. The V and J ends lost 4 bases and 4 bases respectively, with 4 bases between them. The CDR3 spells CAISAGTEAFF. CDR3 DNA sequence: TGTGCCATCAGTGCGGGCACTGAAGCTTTCTTT.

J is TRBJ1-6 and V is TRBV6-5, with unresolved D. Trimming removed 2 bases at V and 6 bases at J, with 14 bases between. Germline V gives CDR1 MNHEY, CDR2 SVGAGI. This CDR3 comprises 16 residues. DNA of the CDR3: TGTGCCAGCAGTTACGAGGGTATCCATGGTAATTCACCCCTCCACTTT. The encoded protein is CASSYEGIHGNSPLHF.

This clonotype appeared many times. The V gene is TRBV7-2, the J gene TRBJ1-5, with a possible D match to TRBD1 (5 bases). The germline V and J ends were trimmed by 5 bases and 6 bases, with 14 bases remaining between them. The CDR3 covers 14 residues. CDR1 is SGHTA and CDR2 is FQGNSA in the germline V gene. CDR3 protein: CASSHGGESQPQHF. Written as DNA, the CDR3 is TGTGCCAGCAGCCACGGGGGGGAAAGTCAGCCCCAGCATTTT. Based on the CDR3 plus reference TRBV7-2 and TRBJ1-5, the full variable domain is GAGVSQSPSNKVTEKGKDVELRCDPISGHTALYWYRQSLGQGLEFLIYFQGNSAPDKSGLPSDRFSAERTGGSVSTLTIQRTQQEDSAVYLCASSHGGESQPQHFGDGTRLSIL.

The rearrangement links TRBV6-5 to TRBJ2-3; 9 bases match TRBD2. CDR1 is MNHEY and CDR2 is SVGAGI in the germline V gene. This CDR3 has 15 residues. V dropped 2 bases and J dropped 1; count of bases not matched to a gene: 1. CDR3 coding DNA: TGTGCCAGCAGTTACCGGACTAGCGGCACAGATACGCAGTATTTT. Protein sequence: CASSYRTSGTDTQYF.

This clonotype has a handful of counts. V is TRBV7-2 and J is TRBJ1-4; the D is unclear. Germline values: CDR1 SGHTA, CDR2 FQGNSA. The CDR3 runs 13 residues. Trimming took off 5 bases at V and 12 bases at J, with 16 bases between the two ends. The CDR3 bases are TGTGCCAGCAGCGCCCCCTCGGTTCGGGAACTGTTTTTT. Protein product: CASSAPSVRELFF.

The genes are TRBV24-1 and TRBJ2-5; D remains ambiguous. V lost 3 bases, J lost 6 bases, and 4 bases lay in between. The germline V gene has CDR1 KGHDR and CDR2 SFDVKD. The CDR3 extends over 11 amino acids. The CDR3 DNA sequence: TGTGCCACCAGTGATATGAAGACCCAGTACTTC. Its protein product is CATSDMKTQYF.

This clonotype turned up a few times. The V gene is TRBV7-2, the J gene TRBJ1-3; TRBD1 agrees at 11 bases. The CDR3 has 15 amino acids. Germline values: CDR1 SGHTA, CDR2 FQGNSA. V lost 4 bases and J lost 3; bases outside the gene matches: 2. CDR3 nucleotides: TGTGCCAGCAGCTGGACAGGGGGCTATGGAAACACCATATATTTT. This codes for CASSWTGGYGNTIYF.

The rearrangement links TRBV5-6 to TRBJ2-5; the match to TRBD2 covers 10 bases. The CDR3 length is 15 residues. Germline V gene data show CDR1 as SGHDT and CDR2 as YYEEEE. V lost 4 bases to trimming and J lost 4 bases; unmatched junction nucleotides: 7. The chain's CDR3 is CASSRGLAIIETQYF. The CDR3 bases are TGTGCCAGCAGCCGGGGACTAGCGATAATAGAGACCCAGTACTTC.

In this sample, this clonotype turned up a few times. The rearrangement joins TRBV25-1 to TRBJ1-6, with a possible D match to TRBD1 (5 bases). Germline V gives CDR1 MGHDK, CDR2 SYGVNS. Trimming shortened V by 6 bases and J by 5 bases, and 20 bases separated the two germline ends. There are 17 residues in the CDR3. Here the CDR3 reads CASSPLLGRGDNSPLHF. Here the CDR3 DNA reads TGTGCCAGCAGCCCCCTCCTGGGGCGTGGAGATAATTCACCCCTCCACTTT.

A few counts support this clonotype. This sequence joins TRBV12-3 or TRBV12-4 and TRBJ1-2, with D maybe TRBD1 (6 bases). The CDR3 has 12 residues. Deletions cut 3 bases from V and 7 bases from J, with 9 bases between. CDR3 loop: CASSFRTAGYTF. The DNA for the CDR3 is TGTGCCAGCAGTTTTCGGACAGCTGGCTACACCTTC.

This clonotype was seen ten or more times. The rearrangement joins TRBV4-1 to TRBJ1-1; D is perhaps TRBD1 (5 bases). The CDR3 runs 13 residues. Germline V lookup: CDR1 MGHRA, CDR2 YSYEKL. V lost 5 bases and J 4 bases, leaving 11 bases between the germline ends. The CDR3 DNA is TGCGCCAGCAGCTCCCCGGGACGCACTGAAGCTTTCTTT. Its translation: CASSSPGRTEAFF.

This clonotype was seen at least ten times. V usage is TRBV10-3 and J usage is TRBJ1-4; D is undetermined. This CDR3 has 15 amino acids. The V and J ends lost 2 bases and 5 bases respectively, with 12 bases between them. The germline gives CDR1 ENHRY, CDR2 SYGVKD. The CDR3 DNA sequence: TGTGCCATCAGTGAGATGAGACCGGGGAATGAAAAACTGTTTTTT. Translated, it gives CAISEMRPGNEKLFF.

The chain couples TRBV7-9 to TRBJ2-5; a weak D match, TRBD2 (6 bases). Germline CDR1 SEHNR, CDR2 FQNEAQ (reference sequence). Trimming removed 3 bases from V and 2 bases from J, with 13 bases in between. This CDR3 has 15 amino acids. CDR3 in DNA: TGTGCCAGCAGCTTCACGGCAGGGAGGCAAGAGACCCAGTACTTC. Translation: CASSFTAGRQETQYF. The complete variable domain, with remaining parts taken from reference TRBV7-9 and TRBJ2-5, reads DTGVSQNPRHKITKRGQNVTFRCDPISEHNRLYWYRQTLGQGPEFLTYFQNEAQLEKSRLLSDRFSAERPKGSFSTLEIQRTEQGDSAMYLCASSFTAGRQETQYFGPGTRLLVL.

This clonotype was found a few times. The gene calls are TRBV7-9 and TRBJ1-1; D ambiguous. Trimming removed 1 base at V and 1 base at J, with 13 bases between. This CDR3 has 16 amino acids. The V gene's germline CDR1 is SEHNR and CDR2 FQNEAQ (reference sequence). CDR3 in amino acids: CASSLGPGNGNTEAFF. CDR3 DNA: TGTGCCAGCAGCTTAGGGCCTGGAAACGGGAACACTGAAGCTTTCTTT.

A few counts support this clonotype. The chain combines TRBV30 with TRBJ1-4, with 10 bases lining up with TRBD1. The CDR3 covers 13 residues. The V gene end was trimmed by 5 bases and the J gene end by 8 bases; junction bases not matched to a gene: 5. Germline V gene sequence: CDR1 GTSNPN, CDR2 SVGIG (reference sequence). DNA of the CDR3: TGTGCCTGGGGAGGACAGGGGGGAGAAAAACTGTTTTTT. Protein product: CAWGGQGGEKLFF.

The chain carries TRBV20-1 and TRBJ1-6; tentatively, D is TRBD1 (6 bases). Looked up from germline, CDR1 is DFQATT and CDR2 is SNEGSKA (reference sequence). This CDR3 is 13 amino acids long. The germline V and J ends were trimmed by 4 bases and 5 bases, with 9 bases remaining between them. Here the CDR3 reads CSAMGGHNSPLHF. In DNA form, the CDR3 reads TGCAGTGCTATGGGGGGCCATAATTCACCCCTCCACTTT.

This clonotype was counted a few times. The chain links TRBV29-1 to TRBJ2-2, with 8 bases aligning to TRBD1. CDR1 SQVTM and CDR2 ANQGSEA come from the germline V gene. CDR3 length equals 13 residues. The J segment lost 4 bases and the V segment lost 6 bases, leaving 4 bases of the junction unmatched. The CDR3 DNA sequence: TGCAGCGTCGCCACAGGGGGCACCGGGGAGCTGTTTTTT. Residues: CSVATGGTGELFF.

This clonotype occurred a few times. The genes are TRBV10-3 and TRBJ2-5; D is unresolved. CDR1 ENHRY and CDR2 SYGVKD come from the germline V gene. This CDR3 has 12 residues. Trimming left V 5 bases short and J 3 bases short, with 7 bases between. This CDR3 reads CAISTFKETQYF. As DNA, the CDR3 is TGTGCCATCAGTACTTTTAAAGAGACCCAGTACTTC.

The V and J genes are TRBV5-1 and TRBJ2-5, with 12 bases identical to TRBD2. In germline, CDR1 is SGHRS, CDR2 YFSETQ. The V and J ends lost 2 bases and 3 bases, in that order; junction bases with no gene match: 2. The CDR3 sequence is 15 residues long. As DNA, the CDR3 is TGCGCCAGCAGCTTTGGACTAGCGGGGAAAGAGACCCAGTACTTC. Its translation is CASSFGLAGKETQYF.

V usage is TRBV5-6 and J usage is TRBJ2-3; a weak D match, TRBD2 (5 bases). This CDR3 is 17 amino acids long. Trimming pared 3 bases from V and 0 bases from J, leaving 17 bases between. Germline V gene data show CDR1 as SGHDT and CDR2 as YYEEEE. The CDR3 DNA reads TGTGCCAGCAGCTCGCGGACTCCCGGAAGGAGCACAGATACGCAGTATTTT. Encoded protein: CASSSRTPGRSTDTQYF.

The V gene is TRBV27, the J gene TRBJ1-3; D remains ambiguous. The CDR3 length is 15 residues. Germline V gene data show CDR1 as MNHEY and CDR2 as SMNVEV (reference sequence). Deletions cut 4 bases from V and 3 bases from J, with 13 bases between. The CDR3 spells CASSSTNGIGNTIYF. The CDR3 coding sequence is TGTGCCAGCAGTTCAACCAACGGGATTGGAAACACCATATATTTT.

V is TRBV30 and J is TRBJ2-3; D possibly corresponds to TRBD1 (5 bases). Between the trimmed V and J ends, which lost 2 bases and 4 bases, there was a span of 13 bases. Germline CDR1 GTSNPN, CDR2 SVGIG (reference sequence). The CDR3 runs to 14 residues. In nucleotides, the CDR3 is TGTGCCTGGAGTACCTGGGGCCTACCAGATACGCAGTATTTT. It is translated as CAWSTWGLPDTQYF. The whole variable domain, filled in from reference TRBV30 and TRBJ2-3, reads SQTIHQWPATLVQPVGSPLSLECTVEGTSNPNLYWYRQAAGRGLQLLFYSVGIGQISSEVPQNLSASRPQDRQFILSSKKLLLSDSGFYLCAWSTWGLPDTQYFGPGTRLTVL.

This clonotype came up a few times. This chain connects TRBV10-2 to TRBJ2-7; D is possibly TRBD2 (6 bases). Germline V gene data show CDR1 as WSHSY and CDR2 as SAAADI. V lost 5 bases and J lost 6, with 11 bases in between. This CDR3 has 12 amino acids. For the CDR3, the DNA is TGCGCCAGCAGTCGGGGGTGGGTCGAGCAGTACGTC. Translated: CASSRGWVEQYV.

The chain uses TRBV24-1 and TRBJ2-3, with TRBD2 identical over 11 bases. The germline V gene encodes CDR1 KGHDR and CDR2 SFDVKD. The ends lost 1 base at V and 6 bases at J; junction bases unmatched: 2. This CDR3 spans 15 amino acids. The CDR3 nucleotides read TGTGCCACCAGTGATTTTGCTAGCGGGGGGGATACGCAGTATTTT. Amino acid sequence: CATSDFASGGDTQYF.

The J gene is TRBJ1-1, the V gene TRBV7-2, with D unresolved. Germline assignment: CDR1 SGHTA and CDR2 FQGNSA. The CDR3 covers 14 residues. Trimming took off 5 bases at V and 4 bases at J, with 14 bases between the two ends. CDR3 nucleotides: TGTGCCAGCAGCGTAGGTCGTCGGGGCACTGAAGCTTTCTTT. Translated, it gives CASSVGRRGTEAFF.

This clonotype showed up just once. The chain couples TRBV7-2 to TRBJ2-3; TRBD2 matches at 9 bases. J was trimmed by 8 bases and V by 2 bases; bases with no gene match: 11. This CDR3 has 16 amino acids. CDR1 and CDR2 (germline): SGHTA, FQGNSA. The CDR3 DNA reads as TGTGCCAGCAGCTTATTAGCGGGGGCAACCATCACTACGCAGTATTTT. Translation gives CASSLLAGATITTQYF.

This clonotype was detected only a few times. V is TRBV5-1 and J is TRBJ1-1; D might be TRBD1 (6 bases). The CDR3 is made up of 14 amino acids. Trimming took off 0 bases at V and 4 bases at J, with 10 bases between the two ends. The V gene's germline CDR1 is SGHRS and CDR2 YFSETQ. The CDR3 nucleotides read TGCGCCAGCAGCTTGGCGACAGGCTTCACTGAAGCTTTCTTT. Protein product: CASSLATGFTEAFF.